A single sample is the source of the 27 T cell receptor beta chains below, sequenced in a study of blood T cell repertoires in COVID-19. This table comes from immunoSEQ multiplex PCR, and its TCRdb copy is limited to in-frame clones, with some not included. The sample comprises 180,000 or so clones, roughly 84% of which are singletons, and 6.5% to 7.5% rests with the top ten. The sequencing sample was made of peripheral blood. The receptors stem from a woman in her forties with COVID-19, enrolled during active disease.

CDR3 sequence (DNA): TGTGCCAGCAGCTTAGTGTTACGGGTCAGGGGGAACACCGGGGAGCTGTTTTTT. Its translation: CASSLVLRVRGNTGELFF. The chain combines TRBV7-2 with TRBJ2-2, with D maybe TRBD1 (6 bases). The V end lost 1 base, the J end lost 1 base, and 16 bases lay between the germline ends. This CDR3 comprises 18 residues. Germline assignment: CDR1 SGHTA and CDR2 FQGNSA.

The chain employs TRBV27 and TRBJ2-3, with TRBD2 matching 8 bases. The V gene's germline CDR1 is MNHEY and CDR2 SMNVEV (reference sequence). V trimming: 6 bases; J trimming: 5 bases; junction bases outside the gene matches: 7. CDR3 size: 14 residues. This CDR3 is CASSLGLGVDTQYF. As DNA, the CDR3 is TGTGCCAGCAGCCTGGGACTAGGGGTAGATACGCAGTATTTT.

This clone came up once. This chain links TRBV3-1 (or the pseudogene TRBV3-2) with TRBJ2-2; 10 bases align to TRBD1. The CDR3 is 15 amino acids. Germline lookup yields CDR1 LGHDT and CDR2 YNNKEL (reference sequence). Trimming cost V 4 bases and J 6 bases; bases outside gene matches: 5. The CDR3 DNA follows: TGTGCCAGCAGCCTTGGGGACAGGGGCGCCGGGGAGCTGTTTTTT. Encoded protein: CASSLGDRGAGELFF.

V gene TRBV24-1 combines with J gene TRBJ2-2; TRBD2 agrees at 9 bases. Germline-derived CDR1 and CDR2 are KGHDR and SFDVKD. CDR3 length equals 17 residues. V was clipped by 4 bases and J by 6 bases; unmatched bases: 11. CDR3 sequence (DNA): TGTGCCACCAGTGACCCCTGGGATGCGGGAGGGTCCGGGGAGCTGTTTTTT. The encoded protein is CATSDPWDAGGSGELFF.

The gene calls are TRBV5-1 and TRBJ2-3, with 9 bases that match TRBD2. CDR1 and CDR2 from the germline V gene are SGHRS and YFSETQ. J was trimmed by 2 bases and V by 3 bases; bases with no gene match: 7. The length of the CDR3 is 16 residues. The CDR3 region is CASSWPGLASTDTQYF. The CDR3 bases are TGCGCCAGCAGCTGGCCGGGACTAGCTTCCACAGATACGCAGTATTTT. The full variable domain, its missing parts supplied by reference TRBV5-1 and TRBJ2-3, is KAGVTQTPRYLIKTRGQQVTLSCSPISGHRSVSWYQQTPGQGLQFLFEYFSETQRNKGNFPGRFSGRQFSNSRSEMNVSTLELGDSALYLCASSWPGLASTDTQYFGPGTRLTVL.

The V call is TRBV2, the J call TRBJ2-7, with TRBD1 identical over 9 bases. V dropped 6 bases and J dropped 1; count of bases not matched to a gene: 7. There are 15 residues in the CDR3. Germline CDR1 reads SNHLY; CDR2 reads FYNNEI. CDR3 protein: CASSDGTGRSYEQYF. CDR3 sequence (DNA): TGTGCCAGCAGCGACGGGACAGGGAGATCCTACGAGCAGTACTTC.

The chain employs TRBV12-5 and TRBJ1-1; no reliable D call. Deletions cut 0 bases from V and 4 bases from J, with 21 bases between. This CDR3 contains 18 residues. Germline loops: CDR1 LGHNT, CDR2 FRNRAP. The CDR3 region is CASGLVAIGNSAATEAFF. CDR3 nucleotide sequence: TGTGCTAGTGGTTTGGTCGCAATCGGGAACAGCGCTGCCACTGAAGCTTTCTTT.

The V gene is TRBV4-1, the J gene TRBJ2-1; no clear D. Trimming stripped 3 bases from V and 10 bases from J, with 7 bases between. From germline, CDR1 is MGHRA and CDR2 YSYEKL. The CDR3 runs to 11 residues. CDR3 sequence (DNA): TGCGCCAGCAGCCACCGACTGGAGCAGTTCTTC. It codes for CASSHRLEQFF.

This clone was counted ten times or more. The rearrangement joins TRBV21-1 to TRBJ1-5; TRBD1, the table's D call, lacks a check against the DNA. TRBV21-1 has pseudogene status. The CDR3 extends over 15 amino acids. CDR3 in DNA: TGTGCCAGCAGCAAAAGAGACAGGATCTATCAGCCCCAGCATTTT. It codes for CASSKRDRIYQPQHF.

This clone was observed a few times. This chain uses TRBV28 with TRBJ2-4; D perhaps matches TRBD1 (5 bases). Trimming removed 3 bases from V and 5 bases from J, with 17 bases in between. Germline V gene lookup returns CDR1 MDHEN and CDR2 SYDVKM. The length of the CDR3 is 16 residues. The CDR3 region has the DNA TGTGCCAGCAGTTTTTATGGGGCCCCCCCCGAAAACATTCAGTACTTC. This sequence encodes CASSFYGAPPENIQYF.

This clone has just one count. V is TRBV11-2 and J is TRBJ2-7, with 8 bases fitting TRBD2. CDR1 SGHAT and CDR2 FQNNGV come from the germline V gene. V gave up 3 bases and J gave up 2 bases; unmatched junction bases: 3. The length of the CDR3 is 14 residues. The CDR3 is CASSLSSGPYEQYF. CDR3 sequence (DNA): TGTGCCAGCAGCTTGTCTAGCGGGCCCTACGAGCAGTACTTC.

This clone was seen once. The chain joins TRBV6-5 to TRBJ2-7; maybe TRBD2 (5 bases). CDR1 is MNHEY, CDR2 SVGAGI, per germline. Trimming pared 0 bases from V and 3 bases from J, leaving 12 bases between. This CDR3 is built from 15 residues. The CDR3 DNA sequence: TGTGCCAGCAGTTACTCAAGGGAGAGGTACTACGAGCAGTACTTC. This codes for CASSYSRERYYEQYF.

The genes are TRBV5-1 and TRBJ2-7, with D possibly being TRBD2 (5 bases). CDR1 and CDR2 (germline): SGHRS, YFSETQ. V was shortened by 4 bases and J by 4 bases, with 21 bases between the two germline ends. The CDR3 loop spans 16 amino acids. CDR3 sequence: CASSPVVRARPYEQYF. For the CDR3, the DNA is TGCGCCAGCAGCCCAGTGGTGAGGGCACGGCCGTACGAGCAGTACTTC. The whole variable domain, filled in from reference TRBV5-1 and TRBJ2-7, reads KAGVTQTPRYLIKTRGQQVTLSCSPISGHRSVSWYQQTPGQGLQFLFEYFSETQRNKGNFPGRFSGRQFSNSRSEMNVSTLELGDSALYLCASSPVVRARPYEQYFGPGTRLTVT.

The table lists this clone with many counts. This chain links TRBV4-1 with TRBJ2-7, with 9 nucleotides matching TRBD1. CDR3 length: 17 residues. Unmatched junction bases numbered 11, after V lost 5 bases and J lost 0 bases. Germline V gene lookup returns CDR1 MGHRA and CDR2 YSYEKL. The DNA for the CDR3 is TGCGCCAGCAGCTTCTACGTCCGGGACAGGGACTCCTACGAGCAGTACTTC. It codes for CASSFYVRDRDSYEQYF.

V is TRBV10-1 and J is TRBJ2-2; no firm D call. The length of the CDR3 is 12 residues. Germline V gene lookup returns CDR1 WNHNN and CDR2 SYGVQD (reference sequence). V lost 6 bases and J lost 5, with 7 bases in between. For the CDR3, the DNA is TGCGCCAGCAGGGGCATAACCGGGGAGCTGTTTTTT. Protein product: CASRGITGELFF.

The chain is built from TRBV6-5 and TRBJ1-2; D may be TRBD1 (5 bases). The V gene's germline CDR1 is MNHEY and CDR2 SVGAGI. The CDR3 has 14 amino acids. The V end lost 4 bases, the J end lost 8 bases, and 17 bases lay between the germline ends. The CDR3 here is CASSSRVSSGGYTF. Here the CDR3 DNA reads TGTGCCAGCAGTTCCAGGGTTTCTAGCGGGGGCTACACCTTC.

In this sample, this clone turned up a few times. The rearrangement joins TRBV27 to TRBJ1-4, with 8 bases matching TRBD1. V trimming: 3 bases; J trimming: 5 bases; junction bases outside the gene matches: 2. The CDR3 is 14 residues long. Germline assignment: CDR1 MNHEY and CDR2 SMNVEV (reference sequence). CDR3 DNA: TGTGCCAGCAGTTTCACAGGGGGGAATGAAAAACTGTTTTTT. This encodes CASSFTGGNEKLFF.

This clone was counted only a few times. One end of the junction fails to match germline, which may point to a read error. This rearrangement joins TRBV5-6 to TRBJ2-7; 12 bases line up with TRBD2. The CDR3 has 11 residues. Germline values: CDR1 SGHDT, CDR2 YYEEEE. This CDR3 is CASSFRLAGAW. The DNA of the CDR3 is TGTGCCAGCAGCTTTCGACTAGCGGGGGCTTGG.

This clone was counted between two and nine times. The chain carries TRBV29-1 and TRBJ1-2; D call uncertain. Germline values: CDR1 SQVTM, CDR2 ANQGSEA. V gave up 4 bases and J gave up 0 bases, with 12 bases separating them. The CDR3 covers 14 residues. The CDR3 nucleotides are TGCAGCGTTGTGGCGGAACAAGCTAACTATGGCTACACCTTC. Encoded protein: CSVVAEQANYGYTF.

The V call is TRBV6-5, the J call TRBJ1-1; 9 nucleotides match TRBD1. The junction had 3 bases not matched to a gene; V was cut back by 2 bases and J by 8 bases. This CDR3 region has 13 residues. Germline V gene data show CDR1 as MNHEY and CDR2 as SVGAGI. Written as DNA, the CDR3 is TGTGCCAGCAGTTACGGGACAGGGAGAGAAGCTTTCTTT. Translating gives CASSYGTGREAFF.

The chain uses TRBV28 and TRBJ1-2; 7 bases match TRBD1. CDR1 is MDHEN and CDR2 is SYDVKM in the germline V gene. There are 15 residues in the CDR3. The trim removed 6 bases at V and 8 bases at J, leaving 15 bases unmatched. The CDR3 DNA sequence: TGTGCCAGCAGCCGCCGGGACAGCGGTCTCCGCGGCTACACCTTC. Translating gives CASSRRDSGLRGYTF.

The J gene is TRBJ2-5, the V gene TRBV7-8; D may be TRBD2 (6 bases). The V end was cut by 5 bases, the J end by 4 bases, with 20 bases between. From germline, CDR1 is SGHVS and CDR2 FQNEAQ. The CDR3 runs to 16 residues. The CDR3 spells CASSRGGAGSGETQYF. CDR3 sequence (DNA): TGTGCCAGCAGCCGAGGTGGAGCGGGCAGCGGAGAGACCCAGTACTTC. Complete variable domain (other parts from reference TRBV7-8 and TRBJ2-5): GAGVSQSPRYKVAKRGQDVALRCDPISGHVSLFWYQQALGQGPEFLTYFQNEAQLDKSGLPSDRFFAERPEGSVSTLKIQRTQQEDSAVYLCASSRGGAGSGETQYFGPGTRLLVL.

This clone was seen only a few times. This CDR3 is CASSQRMTANQPQHF. The CDR3 nucleotides read TGTGCCAGCAGCCAGAGGATGACTGCTAATCAGCCCCAGCATTTT. The chain recombines TRBV5-6 with TRBJ1-5; no definite D call. The CDR3 spans 15 residues. CDR1 is SGHDT, CDR2 YYEEEE, per germline. Trimming shortened V by 4 bases and J by 4 bases, and 15 bases separated the two germline ends.

The chain uses TRBV11-3 and TRBJ2-1, with TRBD2 identical over 7 bases. Germline V gene lookup returns CDR1 SGHNT and CDR2 YENEEA. CDR3 length equals 13 residues. V gave up 0 bases and J gave up 15 bases; unmatched junction bases: 8. CDR3 coding DNA: TGTGCCAGCAGCTTAGATCATGGCGGGAGTCTGTTCTTC. Residues: CASSLDHGGSLFF. Full variable domain (rest looked up from reference TRBV11-3 and TRBJ2-1): EAGVVQSPRYKIIEKKQPVAFWCNPISGHNTLYWYLQNLGQGPELLIRYENEEAVDDSQLPKDRFSAERLKGVDSTLKIQPAELGDSAVYLCASSLDHGGSLFFGPGTRLTVL.

The V call is TRBV24-1, the J call TRBJ2-2; D unclear. V was clipped by 1 base and J by 6 bases, with 5 bases between them. Germline lookup yields CDR1 KGHDR and CDR2 SFDVKD. This CDR3 is 13 amino acids long. The CDR3 spells CATSDFISGELFF. Written as DNA, the CDR3 is TGTGCCACCAGTGATTTTATCTCCGGGGAGCTGTTTTTT.

This chain joins TRBV5-1 and TRBJ1-2; the D is unclear. Trimming shortened V by 0 bases and J by 0 bases, and 9 bases separated the two germline ends. CDR3 size: 15 residues. Per germline, CDR1 SGHRS and CDR2 YFSETQ. The CDR3 region is CASSLGGDPNYGYTF. CDR3 bases: TGCGCCAGCAGCTTGGGAGGAGATCCTAACTATGGCTACACCTTC.

The V and J genes are TRBV6-5 and TRBJ1-4; D gene unclear. Trimming stripped 6 bases from V and 4 bases from J, with 15 bases between. This CDR3 is built from 15 residues. Per the germline V gene, CDR1 is MNHEY and CDR2 is SVGAGI. The CDR3 here is CASSKGSGVNEKLFF. The CDR3 DNA reads as TGTGCCAGCAGCAAAGGGAGTGGGGTTAATGAAAAACTGTTTTTT.